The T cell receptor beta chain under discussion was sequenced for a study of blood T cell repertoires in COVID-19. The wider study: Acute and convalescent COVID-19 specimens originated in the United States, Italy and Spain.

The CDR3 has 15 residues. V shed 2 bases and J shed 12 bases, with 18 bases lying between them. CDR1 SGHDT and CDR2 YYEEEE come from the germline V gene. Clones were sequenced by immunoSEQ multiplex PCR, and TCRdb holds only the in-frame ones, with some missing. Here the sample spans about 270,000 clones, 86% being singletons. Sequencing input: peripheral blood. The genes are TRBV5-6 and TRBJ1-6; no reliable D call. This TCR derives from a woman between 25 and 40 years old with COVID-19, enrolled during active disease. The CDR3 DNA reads TGTGCCAGCAGCTTCAACGAGGCTTCGGGGTTACCCCTCCACTTT. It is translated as CASSFNEASGLPLHF.